What follows is one T cell receptor beta chain and its context. Its antigen is unidentified. J gave up 4 bases and V 3 bases, and 6 bases lay outside the gene matches. Germline CDR1 and CDR2: MGHRA and YSYEKL. The CDR3 contains 15 residues. Sequencing used immunoSEQ multiplex PCR; TCRdb keeps in-frame clones, though not all of them. This table has 180,000 or so clones, roughly 86% appearing once. The data are from a study of cytomegalovirus exposure and HLA in healthy donors. General study points: Within the 100 to 150 validation repertoires, first-cohort TCR clusters tended to co-occur, according to a later analysis. Rarity marked most TCR sequences, yet some public TCRs occurred in many donors.

The receptor comes from a man in his thirties or forties in good health and CMV-seropositive. The chain has TRBV4-1 and TRBJ2-7; 10 bases agree with TRBD1. The specimen was PBMCs. The CDR3 nucleotides read TGCGCCAGCAGCCACGGGACAGGGGAAAGGTACGAGCAGTACTTC. Residues: CASSHGTGERYEQYF.